The rows below give T cell receptor beta chains drawn from one sample of a study of T cells after yellow fever vaccination. TCRdb processed the 5' RACE reads anew with MiXCR; each CDR3 protein has one entry. The sample has roughly 350,000 distinct CDR3 sequences, approximately 4% seen once. The sample consisted of PBMCs, taken 5 days after the yellow fever booster vaccination. The receptor source for this set is a young man who received the YFV17D yellow fever vaccine. The CDR3 runs from the conserved cysteine through the conserved F or W. Fields, in order: clone size, J gene, D gene, V gene, CDR3 DNA, CDR3 protein. The D gene is left open where the match is weak. Where a row states a size, it is once, few, many or the class of an expanded clone; other rows omit it.

clone_size: many
j_call: TRBJ2-1
d_call: TRBD1
v_call: TRBV15
cdr3_nt: TGTGCCACCGGACAGGGGGAAAGCTACAATGAGCAGTTCTTC
cdr3_aa: CATGQGESYNEQFF

clone_size: few
j_call: TRBJ2-3
d_call: TRBD2
v_call: TRBV4-3
cdr3_nt: TGCGCCAGCAGCCAAGATTCGAGTAGCGGGGGATACACAGATACGCAGTATTTT
cdr3_aa: CASSQDSSSGGYTDTQYF

clone_size: -
j_call: TRBJ1-6
d_call: -
v_call: TRBV4-3
cdr3_nt: TGCGCCAGCAGCCAAGAAGGGCAGGGGCTCTCACCCCTCCACTTT
cdr3_aa: CASSQEGQGLSPLHF

clone_size: -
j_call: TRBJ2-1
d_call: TRBD2
v_call: TRBV20-1
cdr3_nt: TGCAGTGCTAGAAGACTAGCGGGGGGCTACAATGAGCAGTTCTTC
cdr3_aa: CSARRLAGGYNEQFF

clone_size: many
j_call: TRBJ2-1
d_call: -
v_call: TRBV4-1
cdr3_nt: TGCGCCAGCAGCCAATACAATGAGCAGTTCTTC
cdr3_aa: CASSQYNEQFF

clone_size: -
j_call: TRBJ2-3
d_call: TRBD2
v_call: TRBV7-8
cdr3_nt: TGTGCCAGCAACCTAATTCCGGGGGGGCCAGATACGCAGTATTTT
cdr3_aa: CASNLIPGGPDTQYF

clone_size: few
j_call: TRBJ2-5
d_call: -
v_call: TRBV4-1
cdr3_nt: TGCGCCAGCAGCCAAGTTGAGGGGCAAGAGACCCAGTACTTC
cdr3_aa: CASSQVEGQETQYF

clone_size: many
j_call: TRBJ2-1
d_call: TRBD2
v_call: TRBV19
cdr3_nt: TGTGCCAGTAGGGCCGGGGGGAGCTCCTACAATGAGCAGTTCTTC
cdr3_aa: CASRAGGSSYNEQFF

clone_size: many
j_call: TRBJ2-7
d_call: -
v_call: TRBV11-2
cdr3_nt: TGTGCCAGCAGCCCGATGACGGGGTCCTACGAGCAGTACTTC
cdr3_aa: CASSPMTGSYEQYF

clone_size: many
j_call: TRBJ2-7
d_call: -
v_call: TRBV10-2
cdr3_nt: TGCGCCACCAAACCACAGGAGGACTACGAGCAGTACTTC
cdr3_aa: CATKPQEDYEQYF

clone_size: few
j_call: TRBJ2-7
d_call: TRBD1
v_call: TRBV18
cdr3_nt: TGTGCCAGCTCACCTCTTGACAGGGGAGAGGTCAACTTC
cdr3_aa: CASSPLDRGEVNF

clone_size: few
j_call: TRBJ1-1
d_call: -
v_call: TRBV4-1
cdr3_nt: TGCGCCAGCAGCCAAGGGACAGATCCCCCGCCGAACACTGAAGCTTTCTTT
cdr3_aa: CASSQGTDPPPNTEAFF

clone_size: -
j_call: TRBJ2-5
d_call: TRBD1
v_call: TRBV6-5
cdr3_nt: TGTGCCAGCAGTTACCCCGGACAGGGGAAGACCCAGTACTTC
cdr3_aa: CASSYPGQGKTQYF

clone_size: -
j_call: TRBJ2-2
d_call: TRBD1
v_call: TRBV12-3/TRBV12-4
cdr3_nt: TGTGCCAGCAGACGACAGGGGGCGTTGGACACCGGGGAGCTGTTTTTT
cdr3_aa: CASRRQGALDTGELFF

clone_size: many
j_call: TRBJ2-1
d_call: TRBD2
v_call: TRBV5-1
cdr3_nt: TGCGCCAGCAGCCAAGAGGGGACTAGTTCCCGTGAGCAGTTCTTC
cdr3_aa: CASSQEGTSSREQFF

clone_size: many
j_call: TRBJ1-2
d_call: TRBD1
v_call: TRBV4-3
cdr3_nt: TGCGCCAGCAGCCAGGGACAGCAGAACTATGGCTACACCTTC
cdr3_aa: CASSQGQQNYGYTF

clone_size: few
j_call: TRBJ2-5
d_call: -
v_call: TRBV6-5
cdr3_nt: TGTGCCAGCACTCCCGGTGGTTGGGAGACCCAGTACTTC
cdr3_aa: CASTPGGWETQYF

clone_size: many
j_call: TRBJ2-3
d_call: -
v_call: TRBV6-4
cdr3_nt: TGTGCCAGCAGTGACGGGGGGGCGACAGATACGCAGTATTTT
cdr3_aa: CASSDGGATDTQYF

clone_size: many
j_call: TRBJ2-6
d_call: -
v_call: TRBV7-8
cdr3_nt: TGTGCCAGCAGCTTAGATACTGGGGCCAACGTCCTGACTTTC
cdr3_aa: CASSLDTGANVLTF

clone_size: -
j_call: TRBJ1-4
d_call: TRBD1
v_call: TRBV5-1
cdr3_nt: TGCGCCAGCAGCGACGGACAGGGAGGCGAAAAACTGTTTTTT
cdr3_aa: CASSDGQGGEKLFF

clone_size: many
j_call: TRBJ1-2
d_call: -
v_call: TRBV20-1
cdr3_nt: TGCAGTGCTACCTCTGACATCGGACGGATTTGGAATGGCTACACCTTC
cdr3_aa: CSATSDIGRIWNGYTF

clone_size: few
j_call: TRBJ2-2
d_call: -
v_call: TRBV6-5
cdr3_nt: TGTGCCAGCAGTTTAAGTTGGACACCAAACACCGGGGAGCTGTTTTTT
cdr3_aa: CASSLSWTPNTGELFF

clone_size: -
j_call: TRBJ2-2
d_call: -
v_call: TRBV10-3
cdr3_nt: TGTGCCATCAGTGAGTCGGTCAACACCGGGGAGCTGTTTTTT
cdr3_aa: CAISESVNTGELFF